This T cell receptor beta chain was sequenced in a study of blood T cell repertoires in COVID-19 (dated by TCRdb to about 2020). With respect to the entire study: Samples covering the acute and convalescent phases of COVID-19 were provided by collaborators in the United States, Italy and Spain. The material from the prospective study consisted of cDNA or gDNA derived from T cells, B-cell-depleted T cells, or PBMCs. Subjects who had been exposed to COVID-19, were actively infected with it, or had recovered from it provided the deeply sampled blood TCRbeta repertoires that made up the dataset. The repertoires were made available in a free public database intended to serve as a resource for research on the immune response to SARS-CoV-2. The samples were drawn from the first 160 participants of the ongoing ImmuneRACE study and from 1,254 subjects provided by 6 global collaborators. Sample metadata almost always included a de-identified subject ID, COVID-19 status, age in years and sex. Where available, HLA class I and class II types were taken from metadata supplied by the sample provider and were not determined by assay-based typing.

Comments on this clone: Its cognate antigen has yet to be identified. Base qualities were left out, and no much larger clone turns up one base away.

Trimming leaves V shorter by 7 bases and J shorter by 4 bases, with the junction holding 18 bases beyond the gene matches. From the germline V gene, CDR1 is MDHEN and CDR2 is SYDVKM. The CDR3 covers 17 residues, taking in both the cysteine and the phenylalanine. Just the 51-base CDR3 DNA is kept, in frame starting at base 1. Summary of the overall study and its limitations: The quantity of clinical and demographic metadata differed by source and by participant and was supplied without curation.

The immunoSEQ Assay, a bias-controlled multiplex PCR, was used to amplify TCRbeta CDR3 regions from genomic DNA. Per the authors' processing: Within the assay, amplification of reference gene primers was used to estimate how many nucleated cells each sample contained. To quantify the absolute abundance of each unique TCRbeta CDR3 rearrangement, sequence reads were collapsed and filtered. Productive Simpson clonality was computed per sample as the square root of Simpson's diversity index over productive rearrangements. TCRdb mirrors the immuneACCESS table, restricted to in-frame sequences. Some clones are absent from its copies; in checked studies, under half trace to an unresolved V gene, and the reason for the others is unknown. The V and J calls and the clone size are those of that table, but D and trimming were determined from the DNA. The sample yields 140,000 to 150,000 clones; 80% were counted once. 3.5% of the sample comes from the top ten.

Samples from volunteer blood donors who had recovered from COVID-19 were contributed by a second Seattle source. Each collaborating institution followed its own protocols to collect whole blood in K2EDTA tubes. For TCRbeta analysis, collaborators shipped samples as frozen whole blood, isolated PBMCs, or DNA extracted from either of those sample types. The chain employs TRBV28 and TRBJ2-5; TRBD1 matches 7 bases in the middle. What was sequenced was peripheral blood. This sequence originates from an older man who had recovered from COVID-19. The nucleotide sequence is TGTGCCAGCAAGACTATCCCTCAGGGGGTAATGGCAGAGACCCAGTACTTC. Its translation reads: CASKTIPQGVMAETQYF.